This TCR beta chain originates from a study of shared clonotypes between healthy human individuals. The naive CD8 subset, CD45RO-negative cells positively selected for CCR7, excluded terminally differentiated effector memory CD45RA+ cells. Genomic DNA of every subset was divided equally among multiple immunoSEQ plates. Data came from immunoSEQ multiplex PCR; TCRdb stores just in-frame clones and leaves some out. Of some 2.1 million clones in the sample, 85% to 95% were seen once. This clone came up once. A much larger clone lies one base from this, so it may be a read error. The sample taken for sequencing was naive CD8+ T cells sorted from blood. The sequence came from a man between 18 and 35 years old in good health.

CDR3 loop: CASSPGTGAYEQYF. The CDR3, as DNA: TGTGCCAGCAGCCCCGGGACAGGGGCCTACGAGCAGTACTTC. The V call is TRBV7-9, the J call TRBJ2-7; 10 bases line up with TRBD1. Looked up from germline, CDR1 is SEHNR and CDR2 is FQNEAQ (reference sequence). The CDR3 runs to 14 residues. V lost 5 bases, J lost 2 bases, and 3 bases stayed unmatched.